These 28 T cell receptor beta chains came from one sample sequenced in a study of CD8+ T cells in alopecia areata. RNA extraction and reverse transcription yielded cDNA as sequencing template. Sequenced by immunoSEQ multiplex PCR; TCRdb stores in-frame clones only, minus some. The table has 90,000 to 150,000 clones, 30% to 40% seen once. Sample: CD4+ T cells sorted from blood. The receptor set was obtained from a human donor with alopecia areata.

The rearrangement joins TRBV27 to TRBJ2-5, with 8 bases identical to TRBD1. Trimming at V came to 5 bases and at J to 5 bases, leaving 7 bases not matched to a gene. The CDR3 has 14 amino acids. Germline V CDR1 and CDR2: MNHEY, SMNVEV (reference sequence). The CDR3, as DNA: TGTGCCAGCAGTCACCAGGGGGCGGGCGAGACCCAGTACTTC. This sequence encodes CASSHQGAGETQYF.

The chain links TRBV25-1 to TRBJ2-6; unclear D gene. This CDR3 comprises 13 residues. Germline CDR1 is MGHDK and CDR2 is SYGVNS. Trimming removed 5 bases from V and 2 bases from J, with 4 bases in between. CDR3 coding DNA: TGTGCCAGCAGTTTGACTGGGGCCAACGTCCTGACTTTC. It codes for CASSLTGANVLTF.

The chain couples TRBV29-1 to TRBJ2-3; D perhaps matches TRBD2 (6 bases). Trimming pared 6 bases from V and 4 bases from J, leaving 14 bases between. The CDR3 length is 13 residues. Germline CDR1 SQVTM, CDR2 ANQGSEA. DNA of the CDR3: TGCAGCGTCACGGTGACTAGTCCAGATACGCAGTATTTT. This codes for CSVTVTSPDTQYF.

The chain uses TRBV5-1 and TRBJ2-7; TRBD1 aligns across 9 bases. Germline CDR1 SGHRS, CDR2 YFSETQ. The CDR3 runs to 15 residues. V lost 0 bases, J lost 6 bases, and 7 bases stayed unmatched. The CDR3, as DNA: TGCGCCAGCAGCTTGGCACAGGGGGCAACTCCCGAGCAGTACTTC. Amino acids: CASSLAQGATPEQYF.

CDR3 DNA sequence: TGTGCCAGCTCACCAATACTAGCCGATGAGCAGTTCTTC. Amino acid sequence: CASSPILADEQFF. V gene TRBV18 combines with J gene TRBJ2-1; tentatively, D is TRBD2 (6 bases). CDR3 length equals 13 residues. Trimming removed 2 bases at V and 8 bases at J, with 10 bases between. Per germline, CDR1 KGHSH and CDR2 LQKENI.

This clone has more than one count but fewer than ten. At the DNA level, this CDR3 is encoded by other sequences in the same sample as well. The chain couples TRBV28 to TRBJ2-3; no definite D call. The CDR3 consists of 12 residues. V lost 4 bases and J 2 bases, leaving 4 bases between the germline ends. The germline gives CDR1 MDHEN, CDR2 SYDVKM. The CDR3 nucleotides read TGTGCCAGCAGTTCTTTCACAGATACGCAGTATTTT. It yields the protein CASSSFTDTQYF.

This clone was counted many times. This chain connects TRBV7-9 to TRBJ2-6; D gene uncertain. The CDR3 covers 16 residues. The V gene lost 5 bases and the J gene lost 1 base, with 12 bases spanning the gap. Per the germline V gene, CDR1 is SEHNR and CDR2 is FQNEAQ (reference sequence). This chain's CDR3 is CASSPPTVSGANVLTF. CDR3 sequence (DNA): TGTGCCAGCAGCCCACCTACGGTGTCTGGGGCCAACGTCCTGACTTTC.

V and J are TRBV7-3 and TRBJ1-2, with a possible D match to TRBD1 (6 bases). Germline lookup yields CDR1 SGHTA and CDR2 FQGTGA. V was cut by 1 base and J by 7 bases, with 10 bases left in between. The CDR3 runs to 13 residues. This chain's CDR3 is CASSLNRDSGYTF. CDR3 coding DNA: TGTGCCAGCAGCTTAAACAGGGATAGTGGCTACACCTTC.

V usage is TRBV27 and J usage is TRBJ2-1; tentatively, D is TRBD2 (5 bases). Trimming stripped 2 bases from V and 7 bases from J, with 12 bases between. The CDR3 consists of 14 residues. In germline, CDR1 is MNHEY, CDR2 SMNVEV (reference sequence). The CDR3 coding sequence is TGTGCCAGCAGTTTAAAACGGGAAAATAATGAGCAGTTCTTC. This gives the protein CASSLKRENNEQFF.

This clone came up a few times. The CDR3 DNA sequence: TGCAGCGTTGAAGGGGTCAGGATCGGCTACAATGAGCAGTTCTTC. Translation: CSVEGVRIGYNEQFF. V is TRBV29-1 and J is TRBJ2-1; D is ambiguous. The V end lost 1 base, the J end lost 3 bases, and 13 bases lay between the germline ends. CDR1 SQVTM and CDR2 ANQGSEA come from the germline V gene. CDR3 size: 15 residues.

This rearrangement joins TRBV5-1 to TRBJ2-1; 10 nucleotides align to TRBD2. The CDR3 extends over 19 amino acids. Germline loops: CDR1 SGHRS, CDR2 YFSETQ. J was trimmed by 0 bases and V by 1 base; bases with no gene match: 10. The CDR3 nucleotides are TGCGCCAGCAGCTTGTTAGGTACTAGCGGGGCTAGCTCCTACAATGAGCAGTTCTTC. Protein sequence: CASSLLGTSGASSYNEQFF.

The CDR3 protein is CASSFALTQGNTGELFF. For the CDR3, the DNA is TGTGCCAGCAGTTTTGCCTTGACCCAGGGGAACACCGGGGAGCTGTTTTTT. V gene TRBV28 combines with J gene TRBJ2-2, with D possibly being TRBD1 (5 bases). The CDR3 length is 17 residues. V was trimmed by 3 bases and J by 1 base, leaving 15 bases between them. In germline, CDR1 is MDHEN, CDR2 SYDVKM. Full variable domain (outside the CDR3, taken from reference TRBV28 and TRBJ2-2): DVKVTQSSRYLVKRTGEKVFLECVQDMDHENMFWYRQDPGLGLRLIYFSYDVKMKEKGDIPEGYSVSREKKERFSLILESASTNQTSMYLCASSFALTQGNTGELFFGEGSRLTVL.

Concerning this clone: This same CDR3 is encoded by further DNA sequences in the sample. The rearrangement links TRBV2 to TRBJ1-2, with D perhaps matching TRBD1 (5 bases). The CDR3 runs to 12 residues. Germline V gives CDR1 SNHLY, CDR2 FYNNEI. V lost 6 bases to trimming and J lost 2 bases, with 7 bases between them. The CDR3 loop reads CASSRDNYGYTF. CDR3 in DNA: TGTGCCAGCAGCCGGGACAACTATGGCTACACCTTC.

Only a few counts were recorded for this clone. The chain links TRBV7-3 to TRBJ2-1; 10 bases map to TRBD2. V dropped 1 base and J dropped 9; count of bases not matched to a gene: 6. CDR1 and CDR2 (germline): SGHTA, FQGTGA. The CDR3 is made up of 15 amino acids. CDR3 protein: CASSLSSLAGVEQFF. CDR3 in DNA: TGTGCCAGCAGCTTAAGTTCCCTAGCGGGAGTTGAGCAGTTCTTC.

The chain carries TRBV4-2 and TRBJ2-7, with a possible D match to TRBD1 (5 bases). Germline V lookup: CDR1 LGHNA, CDR2 YNFKEQ. The CDR3 is 17 amino acids. The V end was cut by 0 bases, the J end by 6 bases, with 21 bases between. CDR3 sequence: CASSQDTPQVGLREQYF. In nucleotides, the CDR3 is TGTGCCAGCAGCCAAGATACTCCACAGGTGGGCCTACGCGAGCAGTACTTC.

V and J are TRBV7-2 and TRBJ2-7; D unresolved. The V end lost 2 bases, the J end lost 4 bases, and 6 bases lay between the germline ends. CDR3 size: 12 residues. Germline V lookup: CDR1 SGHTA, CDR2 FQGNSA. The CDR3 protein is CASSLWDYEQYF. In nucleotides, the CDR3 is TGTGCCAGCAGCTTATGGGATTACGAGCAGTACTTC.

This rearrangement joins TRBV7-3 to TRBJ2-1, with D uncertain. Trimming removed 2 bases from V and 8 bases from J, with 16 bases in between. Germline loops: CDR1 SGHTA, CDR2 FQGTGA. This CDR3 has 15 amino acids. CDR3 protein: CASSLSGLPQDEQFF. The CDR3 DNA sequence: TGTGCCAGCAGCTTATCGGGCCTCCCTCAGGATGAGCAGTTCTTC.

This chain uses TRBV2 with TRBJ2-3, with D tentatively TRBD2 (7 bases). The CDR3 covers 15 residues. Trimming removed 4 bases at V and 0 bases at J, with 11 bases between. Germline V lookup: CDR1 SNHLY, CDR2 FYNNEI. The CDR3: CASSAGGTSTDTQYF. As DNA, the CDR3 is TGTGCCAGCAGTGCGGGGGGCACTAGCACAGATACGCAGTATTTT.

This clone occurred a few times. The chain links TRBV29-1 to TRBJ2-3; 8 positions match TRBD1. J gave up 2 bases and V 7 bases, and 11 bases lay outside the gene matches. CDR1 and CDR2 from the germline V gene are SQVTM and ANQGSEA. This CDR3 contains 15 residues. CDR3: CSARQGFRTTDTQYF. DNA of the CDR3: TGCAGCGCTAGACAGGGGTTCCGTACCACAGATACGCAGTATTTT.

The DNA for the CDR3 is TGCGCCAGCAGCCAAGGAGTGGCAGGAGGGTATGGCTACACCTTC. Encoded protein: CASSQGVAGGYGYTF. This chain connects TRBV4-3 to TRBJ1-2; D is uncertain. This CDR3 region has 15 residues. Germline assignment: CDR1 LGHNA and CDR2 YSLEER. Trimming stripped 1 base from V and 5 bases from J, with 14 bases between.

V is TRBV29-1 and J is TRBJ2-7; D possibly corresponds to TRBD2 (5 bases). Germline CDR1 is SQVTM and CDR2 is ANQGSEA. The CDR3 consists of 12 residues. V dropped 6 bases and J dropped 3 bases, with 12 bases sitting between them. CDR3 region: CSVGNAGYEQYF. Here the CDR3 DNA reads TGCAGCGTGGGTAACGCGGGCTACGAGCAGTACTTC.

The chain links TRBV28 to TRBJ1-2; tentative D call: TRBD1 (6 bases). The CDR3 runs 14 residues. Trimming took off 5 bases at V and 7 bases at J, with 17 bases between the two ends. Germline CDR1 MDHEN, CDR2 SYDVKM. CDR3 sequence reads: CASSGGTTILGYTF. In DNA form, the CDR3 reads TGTGCCAGCAGTGGGGGCACGACGATTCTTGGCTACACCTTC.

This sequence joins TRBV6-6 and TRBJ1-1; D is unclear. There are 9 residues in the CDR3. With 6 bases removed from V and 6 bases from J, the gap between germline ends came to 2 bases. From germline, CDR1 is MNHNY and CDR2 SVGAGI (reference sequence). CDR3 residues: CASSSEAFF. The CDR3 DNA follows: TGTGCCAGCAGCTCTGAAGCTTTCTTT.

V is TRBV20-1 and J is TRBJ1-2, with D perhaps matching TRBD1 (5 bases). Trimming shortened V by 4 bases and J by 6 bases, and 9 bases separated the two germline ends. The CDR3 contains 11 residues. CDR1 is DFQATT, CDR2 SNEGSKA, per germline (reference sequence). DNA for the CDR3: TGCAGTGCTATCGTGGGGGATGGCTACACCTTC. Its translation: CSAIVGDGYTF.

V is TRBV28 and J is TRBJ2-7, with TRBD1 identical over 8 bases. V lost 5 bases to trimming and J lost 3 bases; unmatched junction nucleotides: 6. This CDR3 has 14 amino acids. Germline lookup yields CDR1 MDHEN and CDR2 SYDVKM. CDR3 amino acids: CASSIQGARYEQYF. Written as DNA, the CDR3 is TGTGCCAGCAGTATCCAGGGGGCCCGCTACGAGCAGTACTTC.

This clone was recorded a few times. The V gene is TRBV2, the J gene TRBJ2-3; D is ambiguous. V shed 7 bases and J shed 4 bases, with 3 bases lying between them. Germline assignment: CDR1 SNHLY and CDR2 FYNNEI. CDR3 length: 10 residues. CDR3 residues: CASNPDTQYF. The CDR3 DNA follows: TGTGCCAGCAATCCAGATACGCAGTATTTT.

The chain is built from TRBV29-1 and TRBJ2-5; D tentatively fits TRBD1 or TRBD2 (5 bases each). Per germline, CDR1 SQVTM and CDR2 ANQGSEA. Trimming cost V 4 bases and J 5 bases, with 11 bases left between them. CDR3 length equals 12 residues. CDR3 loop: CSVAWGFETQYF. CDR3 sequence (DNA): TGCAGCGTTGCTTGGGGGTTTGAGACCCAGTACTTC.

V and J are TRBV29-1 and TRBJ1-4, with D uncertain. Trimming cost V 5 bases and J 4 bases, with 8 bases left between them. CDR1 is SQVTM and CDR2 is ANQGSEA in the germline V gene. There are 12 residues in the CDR3. This CDR3 is CSVWTDNEKLFF. DNA for the CDR3: TGCAGCGTTTGGACGGATAATGAAAAACTGTTTTTT.